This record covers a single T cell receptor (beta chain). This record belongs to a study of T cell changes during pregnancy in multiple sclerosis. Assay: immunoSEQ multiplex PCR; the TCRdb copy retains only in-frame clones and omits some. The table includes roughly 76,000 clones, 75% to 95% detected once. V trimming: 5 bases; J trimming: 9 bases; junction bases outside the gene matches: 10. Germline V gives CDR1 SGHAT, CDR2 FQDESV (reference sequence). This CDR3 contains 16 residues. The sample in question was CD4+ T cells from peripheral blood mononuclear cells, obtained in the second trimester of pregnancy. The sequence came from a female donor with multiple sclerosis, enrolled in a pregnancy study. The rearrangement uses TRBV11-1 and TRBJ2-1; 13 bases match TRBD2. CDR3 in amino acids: CASSIPGLAGHVEQFF. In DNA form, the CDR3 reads TGTGCCAGCAGCATCCCGGGACTAGCGGGACACGTTGAGCAGTTCTTC. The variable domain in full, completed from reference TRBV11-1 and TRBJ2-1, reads EAEVAQSPRYKITEKSQAVAFWCDPISGHATLYWYRQILGQGPELLVQFQDESVVDDSQLPKDRFSAERLKGVDSTLKIQPAELGDSAMYLCASSIPGLAGHVEQFFGPGTRLTVL.